The source of this T cell receptor beta chain is a study of blood T cell repertoires in COVID-19. This clone was seen a few times. Authors' methods: Estimation of nucleated cell counts relied on the amplification of reference gene primers. The table came from immunoSEQ multiplex PCR; TCRdb's copy has only in-frame clones and leaves some out. D and trimming were read from the DNA, whereas the V and J calls and clone size are those reported in that table. The sample lists some 200,000 clones; approximately 80% were seen once. The CDR3 is 14 amino acids. CDR1 is MGHRA, CDR2 YSYEKL, per germline. Trimming cost V 7 bases and J 2 bases; bases outside gene matches: 6.

The chain combines TRBV4-1 with TRBJ1-2; 8 nucleotides agree with TRBD1. The source of this sequence is a woman aged 40 to 50 who had recovered from COVID-19. Material: peripheral blood. Written as DNA, the CDR3 is TGCGCCAGCACCCGAGACAGGGGAAACTATGGCTACACCTTC. Protein product: CASTRDRGNYGYTF.